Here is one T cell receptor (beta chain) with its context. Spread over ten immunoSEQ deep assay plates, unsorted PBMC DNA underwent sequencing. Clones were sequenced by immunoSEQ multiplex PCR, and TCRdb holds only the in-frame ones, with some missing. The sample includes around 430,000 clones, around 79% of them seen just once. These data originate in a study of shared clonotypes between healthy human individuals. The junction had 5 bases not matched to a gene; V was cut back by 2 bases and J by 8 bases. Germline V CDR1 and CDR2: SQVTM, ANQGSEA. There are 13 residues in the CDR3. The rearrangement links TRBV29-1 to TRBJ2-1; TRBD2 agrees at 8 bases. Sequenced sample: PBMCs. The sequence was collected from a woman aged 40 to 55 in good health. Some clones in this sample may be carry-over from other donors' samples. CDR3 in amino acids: CSVETGLGHEQFF. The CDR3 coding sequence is TGCAGCGTTGAAACGGGACTAGGCCATGAGCAGTTCTTC.